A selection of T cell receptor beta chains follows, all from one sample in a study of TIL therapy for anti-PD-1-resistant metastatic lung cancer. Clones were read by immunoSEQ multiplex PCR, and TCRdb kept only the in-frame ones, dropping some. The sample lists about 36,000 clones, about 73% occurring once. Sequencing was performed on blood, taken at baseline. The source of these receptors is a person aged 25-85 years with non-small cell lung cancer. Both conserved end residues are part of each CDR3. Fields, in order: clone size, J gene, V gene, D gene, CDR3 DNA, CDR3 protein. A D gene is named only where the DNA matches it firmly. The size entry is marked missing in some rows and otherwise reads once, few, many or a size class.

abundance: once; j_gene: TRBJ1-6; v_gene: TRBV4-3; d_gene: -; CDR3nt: TGCGCCAGCAGCCAAATTGGGGGTTTTAATTCACCCCTCCACTTT; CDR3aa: CASSQIGGFNSPLHF
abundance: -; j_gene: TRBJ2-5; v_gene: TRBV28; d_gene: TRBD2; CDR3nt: TGTGCCAGCAGTGGAGGACTAGCGGGACCCCGCCAAGAGACCCAGTACTTC; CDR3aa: CASSGGLAGPRQETQYF
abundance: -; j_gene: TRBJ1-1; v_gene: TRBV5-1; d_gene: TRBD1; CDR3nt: TGCGCCAGCAGTCCACAGGGGTACCGCACTGAAGCTTTCTTT; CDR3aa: CASSPQGYRTEAFF
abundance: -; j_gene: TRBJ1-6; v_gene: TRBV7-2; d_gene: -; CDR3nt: TGTGCCAGCAGCCCAAGAAACAGGGCTTTACTTTCACCCCTCCACTTT; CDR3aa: CASSPRNRALLSPLHF
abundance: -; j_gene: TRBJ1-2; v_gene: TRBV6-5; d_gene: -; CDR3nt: TGTGCCAGCAGTTCAACGAACTATGGCTACACCTTC; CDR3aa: CASSSTNYGYTF
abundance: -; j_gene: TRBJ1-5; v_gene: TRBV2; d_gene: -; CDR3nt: TGTGCCAGCAGTGCGGCGAGGGGCTCTCAGCCCCAGCATTTT; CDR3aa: CASSAARGSQPQHF
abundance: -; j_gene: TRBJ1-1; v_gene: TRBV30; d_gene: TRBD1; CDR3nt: TGTGCCTGGAGTATCCCTGGGACAGGGGTCGCTGAAGCTTTCTTT; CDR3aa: CAWSIPGTGVAEAFF
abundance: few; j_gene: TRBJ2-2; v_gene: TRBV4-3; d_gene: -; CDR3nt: TGCGCCAGCAGCCATGGCCTGAACACCGGGGAGCTGTTTTTT; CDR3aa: CASSHGLNTGELFF
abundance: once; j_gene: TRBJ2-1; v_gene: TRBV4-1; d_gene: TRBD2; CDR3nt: TGCGCCAGCAGCCTAACGATTGGGCGGGGGGCCTACAATGAGCAGTTCTTC; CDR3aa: CASSLTIGRGAYNEQFF
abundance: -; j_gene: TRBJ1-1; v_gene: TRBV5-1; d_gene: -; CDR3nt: TGCGCCAGCAGCTTGGAGGGGACCACTGAAGCTTTCTTC; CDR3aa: CASSLEGTTEAFF
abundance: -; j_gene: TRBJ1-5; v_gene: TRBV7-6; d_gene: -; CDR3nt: TGTGCCAGCAGCCCGCATTCTCGGAATAGCAATCAGCCCCAGCATTTT; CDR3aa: CASSPHSRNSNQPQHF
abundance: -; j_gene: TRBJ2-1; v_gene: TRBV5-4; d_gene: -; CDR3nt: TGCGCCAGCGGGTCTGGCAATGAGCAGTTCTTC; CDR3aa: CASGSGNEQFF
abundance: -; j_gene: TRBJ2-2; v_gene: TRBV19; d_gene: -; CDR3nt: TGTGCCAGTAGTATCCTTCTCGGGGGCACGGACACCGGGGAGCTGTTTTTT; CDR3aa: CASSILLGGTDTGELFF
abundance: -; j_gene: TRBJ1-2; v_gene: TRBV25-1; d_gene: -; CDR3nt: TGTGCCAGCAGTGCCCCCGGGCCTTTGAACTATGGCTACACCTTC; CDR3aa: CASSAPGPLNYGYTF
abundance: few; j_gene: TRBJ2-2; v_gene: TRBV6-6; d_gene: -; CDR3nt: TGTGCCAGCAGTTACTCTTACGGGGAGCTGTTTTTT; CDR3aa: CASSYSYGELFF
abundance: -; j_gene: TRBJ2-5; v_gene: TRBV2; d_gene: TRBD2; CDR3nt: TGTGCCAGCAGTTTTAGCGGGGAGACCCAGTACTTC; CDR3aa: CASSFSGETQYF
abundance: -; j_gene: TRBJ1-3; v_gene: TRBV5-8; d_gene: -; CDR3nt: TGTGCCAGCAGCTTGGGGCTGTCCGCCTCTGGAAACACCATATATTTT; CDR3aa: CASSLGLSASGNTIYF
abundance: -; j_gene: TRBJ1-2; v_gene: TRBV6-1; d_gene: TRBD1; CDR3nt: TGTGCCAGCAGTGAATTCCGGGACAGCAACTTC; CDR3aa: CASSEFRDSNF
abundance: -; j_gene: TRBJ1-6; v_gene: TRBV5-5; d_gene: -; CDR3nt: TGTGCCAGCAGTCCTGGTACCAATAATTCACCCCTCCACTTT; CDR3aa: CASSPGTNNSPLHF
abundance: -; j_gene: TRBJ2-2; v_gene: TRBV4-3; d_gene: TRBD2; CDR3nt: TGCGCCAGCAGCCAAGATCCGGCGGGACTAGCGGGGGCTAGCACCGGGGAGCTGTTTTTT; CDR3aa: CASSQDPAGLAGASTGELFF
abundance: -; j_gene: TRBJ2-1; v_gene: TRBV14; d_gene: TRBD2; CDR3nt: TGTGCCAGCAGCCAAGAAGAGGGACTAGGAACCGACAATGAGCAGTTCTTC; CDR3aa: CASSQEEGLGTDNEQFF
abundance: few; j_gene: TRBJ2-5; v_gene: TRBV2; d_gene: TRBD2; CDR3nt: TGTGCCAGCAGAGACACTAGCGGGCAAGAGACCCAGTACTTC; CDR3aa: CASRDTSGQETQYF
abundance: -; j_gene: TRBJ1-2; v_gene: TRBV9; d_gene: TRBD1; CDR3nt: TGTGCCAGCAGCGACCCGGGCGGACAGGGTACCTATGGCTACACCTTC; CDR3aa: CASSDPGGQGTYGYTF
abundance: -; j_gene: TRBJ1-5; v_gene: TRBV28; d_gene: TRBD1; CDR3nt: TGTGCCAGCAGTTTGACATGGACAGGGGGTAGTCAGCCCCAGCATTTT; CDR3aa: CASSLTWTGGSQPQHF
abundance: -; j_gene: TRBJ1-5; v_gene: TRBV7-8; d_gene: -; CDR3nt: TGTGCCAGCAGTCCGAGCAGGGGCAATCAGCCCCAGCATTTT; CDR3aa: CASSPSRGNQPQHF
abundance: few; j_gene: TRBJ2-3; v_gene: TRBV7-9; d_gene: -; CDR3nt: TGTGCCAGCAGCACCCGCGCGGGTCAGCTAGATACGCAGTATTTT; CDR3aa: CASSTRAGQLDTQYF
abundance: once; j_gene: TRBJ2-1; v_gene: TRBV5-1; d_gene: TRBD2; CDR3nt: TGCGCCAGCAGCTTCCCTAGCGGGATCTCCTACAATGAGCAGTTCTTC; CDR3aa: CASSFPSGISYNEQFF
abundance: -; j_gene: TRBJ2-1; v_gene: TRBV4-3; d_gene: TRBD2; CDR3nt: TGCGCCAGCAGCCAAGATCTGGGACTAGCGGGAGGGGAGCAGTTCTTC; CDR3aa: CASSQDLGLAGGEQFF
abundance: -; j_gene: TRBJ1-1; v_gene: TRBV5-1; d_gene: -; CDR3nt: TGCGCCAGCAGCTTCCAACCGGACACATTGAACACTGAAGCTTTCTTT; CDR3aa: CASSFQPDTLNTEAFF
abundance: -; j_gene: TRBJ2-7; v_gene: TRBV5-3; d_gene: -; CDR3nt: TGTGCCAGCAGCTTGGACAGAGCCTACGAGCAGTACTTC; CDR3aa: CASSLDRAYEQYF
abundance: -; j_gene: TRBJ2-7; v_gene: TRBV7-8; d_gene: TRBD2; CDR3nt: TGTGCCAGCAGCCCCCCTATTCGACTAGCGGGGAAACACTACGAGCAGTACTTC; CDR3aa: CASSPPIRLAGKHYEQYF
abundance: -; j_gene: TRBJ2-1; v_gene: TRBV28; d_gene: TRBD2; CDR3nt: TGTGCCAGCAGCTCAAGCGGGGCCCCCCGTTTGTATGAGCAGTTCTTC; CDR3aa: CASSSSGAPRLYEQFF
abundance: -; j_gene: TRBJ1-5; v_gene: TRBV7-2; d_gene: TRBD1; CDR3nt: TGTGCCAGCGGGGCAGCCGGGACAGGGGCTCAGCCCCAGCATTTT; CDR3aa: CASGAAGTGAQPQHF
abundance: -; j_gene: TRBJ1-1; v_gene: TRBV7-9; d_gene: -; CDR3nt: TGTGCCAGCAGCCCGAGGTGGGCAATGACTGAAGCTTTCTTT; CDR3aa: CASSPRWAMTEAFF
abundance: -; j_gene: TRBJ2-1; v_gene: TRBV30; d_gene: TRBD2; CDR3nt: TGTGCCTGGAGTACCCCGGGGGACAGGGGACTAGCGGGAATGCTTGAGCAGTTCTTC; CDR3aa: CAWSTPGDRGLAGMLEQFF
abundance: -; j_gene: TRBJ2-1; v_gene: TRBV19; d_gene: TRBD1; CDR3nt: TGTGCCAGTAGTCCGAGAGACAGGGGTCATGAGCAGTTCTTC; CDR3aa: CASSPRDRGHEQFF
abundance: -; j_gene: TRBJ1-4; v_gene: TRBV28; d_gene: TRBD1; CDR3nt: TGTGGCTCGGAGGGGGCGAATGAAAAACTGTTTTTT; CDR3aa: CGSEGANEKLFF
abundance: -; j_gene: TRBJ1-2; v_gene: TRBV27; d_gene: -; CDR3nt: TGTGCCAGCAGTCCTGGGGGAGGGGGCTACACCTTC; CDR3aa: CASSPGGGGYTF
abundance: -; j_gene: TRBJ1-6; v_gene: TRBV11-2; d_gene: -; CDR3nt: TGTGCCAGCAGCCCTCGGGACTTTAATTCACCCCTCCACTTT; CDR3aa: CASSPRDFNSPLHF
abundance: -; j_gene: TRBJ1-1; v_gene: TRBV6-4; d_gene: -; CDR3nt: TGTGCCAGCAGGGGCGTAGGGTCCGGGGAAGCTTTCTTT; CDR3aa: CASRGVGSGEAFF
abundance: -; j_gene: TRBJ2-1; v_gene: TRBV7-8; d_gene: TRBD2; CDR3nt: TGTGCCAGCAGCGCCACCCTGGGACTAGCGGGTGAGCAGTTCTTC; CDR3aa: CASSATLGLAGEQFF
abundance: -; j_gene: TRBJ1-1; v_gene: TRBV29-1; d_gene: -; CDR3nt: TGCAGCGTTGAGAGGGTTATGAACACTGAAGCTTTCTTT; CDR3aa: CSVERVMNTEAFF
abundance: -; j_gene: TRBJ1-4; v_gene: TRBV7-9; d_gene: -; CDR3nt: TGTGCCAGCAGCTTAGGGACCGCAAATGAAAAACTGTTTTTT; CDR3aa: CASSLGTANEKLFF
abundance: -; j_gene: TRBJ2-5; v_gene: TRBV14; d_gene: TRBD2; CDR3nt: TGTGCCAGCAGCCCCGAGATCGGGAGGCAACTCCAAGAGACCCAGTACTTC; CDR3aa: CASSPEIGRQLQETQYF
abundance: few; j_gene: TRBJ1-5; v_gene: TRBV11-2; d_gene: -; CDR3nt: TGTGCCAGCAGCATGCGTCCGGGGAGCAATCAGCCCCAGCATTTT; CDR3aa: CASSMRPGSNQPQHF
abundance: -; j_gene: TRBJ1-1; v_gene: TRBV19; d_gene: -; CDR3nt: TGTGCCAGTAGTATTATGAGGGCTGGCGCGACTGAAGCTTTCTTT; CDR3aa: CASSIMRAGATEAFF
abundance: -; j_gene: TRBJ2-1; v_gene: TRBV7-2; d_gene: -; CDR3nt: TGTGCCAGCAGCTTCCTCGGGGGGAGGACAGGCTACTACAATGAGCAGTTCTTC; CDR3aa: CASSFLGGRTGYYNEQFF
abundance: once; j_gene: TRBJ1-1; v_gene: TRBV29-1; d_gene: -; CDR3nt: TGCAGCGTTAAAAGGGGAAGGACTGAAGCTTTCTTT; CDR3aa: CSVKRGRTEAFF
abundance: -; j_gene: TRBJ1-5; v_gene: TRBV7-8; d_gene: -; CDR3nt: TGTGCCAGCAGCTTAGCTGGGAGGGACCAACCCCAGCATTTT; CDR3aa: CASSLAGRDQPQHF
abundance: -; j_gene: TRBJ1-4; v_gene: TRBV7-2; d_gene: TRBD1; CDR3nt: TGTGCCAGCAGCTTAGCCCCTACCGGGACAGCCTTCGGGAAACTGTTTTTT; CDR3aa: CASSLAPTGTAFGKLFF
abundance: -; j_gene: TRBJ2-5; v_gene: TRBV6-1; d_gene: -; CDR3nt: TGTGCCAGCAGTGGAGATTTCCAAGAGACCCAGTACTTC; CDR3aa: CASSGDFQETQYF
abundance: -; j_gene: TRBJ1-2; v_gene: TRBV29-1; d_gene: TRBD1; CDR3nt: TGCAGCGTACCAACAGGGGTGGACTATGGCTACACCTTC; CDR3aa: CSVPTGVDYGYTF
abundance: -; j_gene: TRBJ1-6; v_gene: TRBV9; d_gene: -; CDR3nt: TGTGCCAGCAGCCCCGGCGGCGCCCCTTCCGGAGGTTCACCCCTCCACTTT; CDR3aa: CASSPGGAPSGGSPLHF
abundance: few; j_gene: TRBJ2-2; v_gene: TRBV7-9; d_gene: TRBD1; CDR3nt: TGTGCCAGCAGCGGACGGGACAGCGAAGTGAACACCGGGGAGCTGTTTTTT; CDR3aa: CASSGRDSEVNTGELFF
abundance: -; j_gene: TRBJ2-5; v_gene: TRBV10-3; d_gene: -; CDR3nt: TGTGCCATCAGCCCAGGCCGACAAGAGACCCAGTACTTC; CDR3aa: CAISPGRQETQYF